This T cell receptor beta chain was identified in a study of preoperative IRX-2 immunotherapy in early breast cancer. Looked up from germline, CDR1 is KGHSH and CDR2 is LQKENI. The germline V and J ends were trimmed by 3 bases and 0 bases, with 14 bases remaining between them. This CDR3 region has 16 residues. The treatment: preoperative locoregional IRX-2 cytokine immunotherapy. This phase Ib study tested locoregional IRX-2 cytokine immunotherapy given before surgery. Sequenced by immunoSEQ multiplex PCR; TCRdb stores in-frame clones only, minus some. The table records roughly 30,000 clones, approximately 83% of them present only once. This clone was seen more than once but under ten times.

Sampling was done from a patient treated with IRX-2 immunotherapy. The clonotype comes from a human donor with breast cancer. This rearrangement joins TRBV18 to TRBJ1-1; unclear D gene. The CDR3 DNA sequence: TGTGCCAGCTCACCGCGGGGTTTAAAGATGAACACTGAAGCTTTCTTT. Residues: CASSPRGLKMNTEAFF.